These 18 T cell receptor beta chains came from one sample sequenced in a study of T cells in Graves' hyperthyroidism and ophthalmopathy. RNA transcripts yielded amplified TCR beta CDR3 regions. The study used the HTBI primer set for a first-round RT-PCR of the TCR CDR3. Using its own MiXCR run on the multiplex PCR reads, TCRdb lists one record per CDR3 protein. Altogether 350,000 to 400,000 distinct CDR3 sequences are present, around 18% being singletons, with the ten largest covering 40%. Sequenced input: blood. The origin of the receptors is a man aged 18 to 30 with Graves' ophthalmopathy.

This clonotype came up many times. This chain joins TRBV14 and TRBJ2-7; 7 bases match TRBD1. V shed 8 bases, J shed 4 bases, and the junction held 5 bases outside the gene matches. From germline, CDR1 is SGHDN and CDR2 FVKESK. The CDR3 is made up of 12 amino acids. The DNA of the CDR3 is TGTGCCAGCGGACAGGACCTTTACGAGCAGTACTTC. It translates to CASGQDLYEQYF.

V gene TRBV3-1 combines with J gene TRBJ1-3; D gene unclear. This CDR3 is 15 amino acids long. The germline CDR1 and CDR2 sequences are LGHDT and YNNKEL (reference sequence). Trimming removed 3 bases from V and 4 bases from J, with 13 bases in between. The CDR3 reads CASSHLKTPGNTIYF. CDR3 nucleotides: TGTGCCAGCAGCCACCTTAAAACACCGGGAAACACCATATATTTT. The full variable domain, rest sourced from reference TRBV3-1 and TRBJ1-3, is DTAVSQTPKYLVTQMGNDKSIKCEQNLGHDTMYWYKQDSKKFLKIMFSYNNKELIINETVPNRFSPKSPDKAHLNLHINSLELGDSAVYFCASSHLKTPGNTIYFGEGSWLTVV.

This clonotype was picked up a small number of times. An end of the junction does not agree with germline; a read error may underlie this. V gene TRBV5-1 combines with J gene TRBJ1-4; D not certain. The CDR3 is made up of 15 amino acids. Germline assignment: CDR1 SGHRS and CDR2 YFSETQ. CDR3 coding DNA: TGTGCCAGCAGCGTAACCCCAATTGAAGGGGAAAAACTGTTTTTT. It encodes CASSVTPIEGEKLFF.

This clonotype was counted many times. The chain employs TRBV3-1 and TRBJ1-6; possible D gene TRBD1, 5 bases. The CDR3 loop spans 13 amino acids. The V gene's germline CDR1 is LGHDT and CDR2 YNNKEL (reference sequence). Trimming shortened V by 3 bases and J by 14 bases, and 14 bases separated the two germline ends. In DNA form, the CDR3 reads TGTGCCAGCAGCCAGGAAGGGGCACCGGCCCTCCACTTT. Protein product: CASSQEGAPALHF.

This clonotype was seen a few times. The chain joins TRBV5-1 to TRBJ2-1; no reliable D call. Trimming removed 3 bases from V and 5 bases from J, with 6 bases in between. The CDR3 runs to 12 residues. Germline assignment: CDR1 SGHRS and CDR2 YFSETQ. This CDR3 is CASSWLDNEQFF. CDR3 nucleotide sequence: TGCGCCAGCAGCTGGTTAGACAATGAGCAGTTCTTC.

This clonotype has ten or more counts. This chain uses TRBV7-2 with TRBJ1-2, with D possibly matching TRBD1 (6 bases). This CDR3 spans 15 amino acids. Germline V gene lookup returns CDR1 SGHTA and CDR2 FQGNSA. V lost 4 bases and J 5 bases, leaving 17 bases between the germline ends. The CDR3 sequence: CASSSLPDSSYGYTF. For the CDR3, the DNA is TGTGCCAGCAGCTCCCTCCCGGACAGCAGTTATGGCTACACCTTC.

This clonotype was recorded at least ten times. CDR3 sequence reads: CASSQDNERLGTDTQYF. In nucleotides, the CDR3 is TGTGCCAGCAGCCAAGATAATGAGCGATTGGGGACAGATACGCAGTATTTT. The rearrangement joins TRBV3-1 to TRBJ2-3; D is uncertain. The CDR3 is 17 amino acids. The V and J ends lost 0 bases and 3 bases respectively, with 16 bases between them. CDR1 and CDR2 from the germline V gene are LGHDT and YNNKEL (reference sequence).

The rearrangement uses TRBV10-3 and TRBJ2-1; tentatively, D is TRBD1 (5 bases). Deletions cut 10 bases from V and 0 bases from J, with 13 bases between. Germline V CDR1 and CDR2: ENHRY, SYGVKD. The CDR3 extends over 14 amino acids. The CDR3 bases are TGTGCCACCCAGGGTAGGAGCTCCTACAATGAGCAGTTCTTC. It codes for CATQGRSSYNEQFF.

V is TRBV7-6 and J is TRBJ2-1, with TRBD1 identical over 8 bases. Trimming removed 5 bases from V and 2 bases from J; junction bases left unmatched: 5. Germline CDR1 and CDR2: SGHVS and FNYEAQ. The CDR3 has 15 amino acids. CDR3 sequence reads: CASSPGDRPYNEQFF. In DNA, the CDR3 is TGTGCCAGCAGCCCAGGGGACAGGCCCTACAATGAGCAGTTCTTC.

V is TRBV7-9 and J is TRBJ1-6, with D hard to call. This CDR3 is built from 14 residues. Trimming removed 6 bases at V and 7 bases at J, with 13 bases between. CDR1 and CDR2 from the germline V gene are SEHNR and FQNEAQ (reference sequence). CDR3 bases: TGTGCCAGCAGTCCGAACAGACTAAATTCACCCCTCCACTTT. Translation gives CASSPNRLNSPLHF.

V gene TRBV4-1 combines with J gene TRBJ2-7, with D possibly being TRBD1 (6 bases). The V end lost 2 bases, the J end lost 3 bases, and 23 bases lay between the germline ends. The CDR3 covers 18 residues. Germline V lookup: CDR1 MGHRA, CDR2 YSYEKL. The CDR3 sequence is CASSQLIAPGTRDYEQYF. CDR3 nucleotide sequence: TGCGCCAGCAGCCAACTAATTGCCCCCGGGACAAGAGACTACGAGCAGTACTTC.

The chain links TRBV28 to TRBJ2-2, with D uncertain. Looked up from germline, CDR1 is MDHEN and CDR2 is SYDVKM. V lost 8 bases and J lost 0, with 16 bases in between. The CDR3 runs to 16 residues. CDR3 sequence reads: CASSYPQAANTGELFF. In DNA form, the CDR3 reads TGTGCCAGCTCCTATCCCCAGGCAGCGAACACCGGGGAGCTGTTTTTT.

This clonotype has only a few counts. The CDR3 region has the DNA TGTGCCAGCAGCTTAGTCCCCTCGAGCTCCTATAATTCACCCCTCCACTTT. This translates into CASSLVPSSSYNSPLHF. The chain combines TRBV11-2 with TRBJ1-6; D call uncertain. V lost 1 base to trimming and J lost 0 bases, with 10 bases between them. This CDR3 has 17 residues. Germline CDR1 SGHAT, CDR2 FQNNGV. Using reference TRBV11-2 and TRBJ1-6 for the parts outside the CDR3, the full variable domain is EAGVAQSPRYKIIEKRQSVAFWCNPISGHATLYWYQQILGQGPKLLIQFQNNGVVDDSQLPKDRFSAERLKGVDSTLKIQPAKLEDSAVYLCASSLVPSSSYNSPLHFGNGTRLTVT.

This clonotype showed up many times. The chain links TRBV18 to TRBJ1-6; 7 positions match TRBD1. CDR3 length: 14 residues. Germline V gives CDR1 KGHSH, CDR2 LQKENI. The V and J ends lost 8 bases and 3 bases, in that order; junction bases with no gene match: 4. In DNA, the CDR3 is TGTGCCAGCGCCGGACAGGACTATAATTCACCCCTCCACTTT. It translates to CASAGQDYNSPLHF. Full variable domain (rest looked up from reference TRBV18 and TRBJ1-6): NAGVMQNPRHLVRRRGQEARLRCSPMKGHSHVYWYRQLPEEGLKFMVYLQKENIIDESGMPKERFSAEFPKEGPSILRIQQVVRGDSAAYFCASAGQDYNSPLHFGNGTRLTVT.

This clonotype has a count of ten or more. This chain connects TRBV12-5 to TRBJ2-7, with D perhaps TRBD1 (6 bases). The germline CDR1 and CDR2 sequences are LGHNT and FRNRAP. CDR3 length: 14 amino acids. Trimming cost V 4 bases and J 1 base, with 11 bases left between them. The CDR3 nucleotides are TGTGCTAGTGGTTGTACAGGGAAGTCCTACGAGCAGTACTTC. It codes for CASGCTGKSYEQYF.

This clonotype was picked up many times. CDR3 nucleotide sequence: TGTGCCAGCAGTTACTACGCTAGCGGGGGAAATGAGCAGTTCTTC. Translation: CASSYYASGGNEQFF. The chain links TRBV6-2 or TRBV6-3 to TRBJ2-1, with 10 nucleotides matching TRBD2. Germline-derived CDR1 and CDR2 are MNHEY and SVGEGT. The length of the CDR3 is 15 residues. V trimming: 1 base; J trimming: 7 bases; junction bases outside the gene matches: 4.

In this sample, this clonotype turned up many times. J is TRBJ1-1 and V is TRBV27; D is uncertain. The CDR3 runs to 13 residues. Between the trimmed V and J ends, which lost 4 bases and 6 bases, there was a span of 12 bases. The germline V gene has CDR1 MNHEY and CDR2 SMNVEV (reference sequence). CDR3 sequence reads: CASSSRVTPEAFF. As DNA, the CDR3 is TGTGCCAGCAGTTCGCGGGTGACCCCTGAAGCTTTCTTT.

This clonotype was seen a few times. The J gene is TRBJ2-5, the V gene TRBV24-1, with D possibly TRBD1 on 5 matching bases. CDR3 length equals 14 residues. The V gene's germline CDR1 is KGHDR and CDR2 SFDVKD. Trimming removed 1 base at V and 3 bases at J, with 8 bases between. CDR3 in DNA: TGTGCCACCAGTGATTTTACAGGAGAAGAGACCCAGTACTTC. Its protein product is CATSDFTGEETQYF.